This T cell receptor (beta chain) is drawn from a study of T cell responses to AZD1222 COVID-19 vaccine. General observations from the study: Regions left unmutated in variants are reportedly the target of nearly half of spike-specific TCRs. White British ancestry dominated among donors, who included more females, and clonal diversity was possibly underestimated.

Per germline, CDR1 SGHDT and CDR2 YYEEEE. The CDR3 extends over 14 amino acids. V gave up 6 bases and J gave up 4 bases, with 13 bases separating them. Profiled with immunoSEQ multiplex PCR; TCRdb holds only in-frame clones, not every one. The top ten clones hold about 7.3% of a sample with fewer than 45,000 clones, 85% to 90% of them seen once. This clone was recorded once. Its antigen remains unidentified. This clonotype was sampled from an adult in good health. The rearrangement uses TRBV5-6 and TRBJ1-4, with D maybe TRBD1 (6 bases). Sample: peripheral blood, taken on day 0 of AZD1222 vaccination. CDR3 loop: CASTQEGGNEKLFF. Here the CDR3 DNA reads TGTGCCAGCACACAGGAGGGGGGTAATGAAAAACTGTTTTTT.